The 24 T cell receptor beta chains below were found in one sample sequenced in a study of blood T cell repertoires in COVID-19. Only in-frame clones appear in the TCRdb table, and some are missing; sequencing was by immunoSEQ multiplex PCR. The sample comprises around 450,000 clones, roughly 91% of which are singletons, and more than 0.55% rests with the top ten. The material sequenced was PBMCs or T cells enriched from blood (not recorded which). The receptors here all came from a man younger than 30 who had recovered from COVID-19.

The CDR3 is CASSRTSVTSYEQYF. The CDR3 bases are TGTGCCAGCAGCCGGACTAGCGTAACTTCCTACGAGCAGTACTTC. The chain recombines TRBV11-2 with TRBJ2-7; 9 bases agree with TRBD2. The length of the CDR3 is 15 residues. J was trimmed by 1 base and V by 5 bases; bases with no gene match: 6. Germline CDR1 and CDR2: SGHAT and FQNNGV.

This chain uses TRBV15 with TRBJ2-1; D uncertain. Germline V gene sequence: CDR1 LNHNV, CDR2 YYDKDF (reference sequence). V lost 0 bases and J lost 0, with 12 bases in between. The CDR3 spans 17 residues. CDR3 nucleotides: TGTGCCACCAGCAGAGATTTCAGCGCAAGCTCCTACAATGAGCAGTTCTTC. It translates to CATSRDFSASSYNEQFF. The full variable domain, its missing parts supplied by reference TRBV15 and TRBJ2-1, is DAMVIQNPRYQVTQFGKPVTLSCSQTLNHNVMYWYQQKSSQAPKLLFHYYDKDFNNEADTPDNFQSRRPNTSFCFLDIRSPGLGDTAMYLCATSRDFSASSYNEQFFGPGTRLTVL.

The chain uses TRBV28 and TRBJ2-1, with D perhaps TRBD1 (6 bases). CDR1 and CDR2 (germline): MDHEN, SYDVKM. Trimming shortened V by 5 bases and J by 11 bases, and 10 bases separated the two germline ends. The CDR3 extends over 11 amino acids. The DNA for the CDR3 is TGTGCCAGCAGTCCCGGGACACAGCAGTTCTTC. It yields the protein CASSPGTQQFF.

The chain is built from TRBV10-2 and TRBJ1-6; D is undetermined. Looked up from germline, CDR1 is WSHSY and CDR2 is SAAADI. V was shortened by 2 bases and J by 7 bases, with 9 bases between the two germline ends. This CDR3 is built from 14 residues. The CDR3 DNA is TGCGCCAGCAGTGAGAACCGGGAAAATTCACCCCTCCACTTT. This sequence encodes CASSENRENSPLHF.

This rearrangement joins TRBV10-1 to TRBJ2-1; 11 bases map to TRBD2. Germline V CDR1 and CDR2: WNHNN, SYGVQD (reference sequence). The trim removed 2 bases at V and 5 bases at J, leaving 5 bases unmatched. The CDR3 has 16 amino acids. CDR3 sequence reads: CASSENLAGGHNEQFF. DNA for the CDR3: TGCGCCAGCAGTGAGAACCTAGCGGGAGGTCACAATGAGCAGTTCTTC.

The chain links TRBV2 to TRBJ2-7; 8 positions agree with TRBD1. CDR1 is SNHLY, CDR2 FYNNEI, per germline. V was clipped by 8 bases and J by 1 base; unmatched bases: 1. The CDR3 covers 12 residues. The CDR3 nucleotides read TGTGCCAGCGGACAGGGATCCTACGAGCAGTACTTC. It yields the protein CASGQGSYEQYF.

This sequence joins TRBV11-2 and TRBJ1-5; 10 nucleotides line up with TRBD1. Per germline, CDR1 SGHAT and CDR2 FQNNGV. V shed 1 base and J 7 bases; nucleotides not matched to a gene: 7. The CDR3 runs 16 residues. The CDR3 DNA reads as TGTGCCAGCAGCTTAGGCCGACAGGGGGCTTACCAGCCCCAGCATTTT. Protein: CASSLGRQGAYQPQHF.

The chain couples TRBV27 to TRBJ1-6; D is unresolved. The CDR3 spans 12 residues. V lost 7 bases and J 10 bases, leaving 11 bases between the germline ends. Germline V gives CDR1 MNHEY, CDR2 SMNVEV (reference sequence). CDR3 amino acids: CASKRSKSPLHF. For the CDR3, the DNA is TGTGCCAGCAAGAGGAGTAAGTCACCCCTCCACTTT.

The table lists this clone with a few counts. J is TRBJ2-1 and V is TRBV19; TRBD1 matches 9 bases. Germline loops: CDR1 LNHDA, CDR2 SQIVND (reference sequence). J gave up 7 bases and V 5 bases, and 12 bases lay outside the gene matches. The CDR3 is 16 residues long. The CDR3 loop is CASSSLPGQGPNEQFF. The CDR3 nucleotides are TGTGCCAGTAGTTCCCTCCCGGGACAGGGCCCGAATGAGCAGTTCTTC.

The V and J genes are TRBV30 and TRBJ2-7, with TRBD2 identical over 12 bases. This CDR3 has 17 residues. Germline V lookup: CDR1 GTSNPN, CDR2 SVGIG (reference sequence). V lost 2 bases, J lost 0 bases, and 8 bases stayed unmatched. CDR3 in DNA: TGTGCCTGGAGTCGCCGACTAGCGGGAGACCCCTCCTACGAGCAGTACTTC. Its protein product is CAWSRRLAGDPSYEQYF. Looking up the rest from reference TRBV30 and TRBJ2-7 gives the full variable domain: SQTIHQWPATLVQPVGSPLSLECTVEGTSNPNLYWYRQAAGRGLQLLFYSVGIGQISSEVPQNLSASRPQDRQFILSSKKLLLSDSGFYLCAWSRRLAGDPSYEQYFGPGTRLTVT.

CDR3 sequence: CASSPRTILAGGIINEQFF. In DNA form, the CDR3 reads TGTGCCAGCAGCCCACGAACAATACTAGCGGGGGGGATTATAAATGAGCAGTTCTTC. V usage is TRBV7-8 and J usage is TRBJ2-1; 13 bases map to TRBD2. CDR1 SGHVS and CDR2 FQNEAQ come from the germline V gene. This CDR3 spans 19 amino acids. J was trimmed by 7 bases and V by 5 bases; bases with no gene match: 17.

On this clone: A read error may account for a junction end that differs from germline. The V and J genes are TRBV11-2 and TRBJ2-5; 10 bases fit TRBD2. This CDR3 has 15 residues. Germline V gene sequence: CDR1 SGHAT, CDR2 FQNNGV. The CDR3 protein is CASSSILAGASHGNF. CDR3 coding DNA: TGTGCCAGCAGCTCCATCCTAGCGGGAGCCTCCCACGGGAACTTC.

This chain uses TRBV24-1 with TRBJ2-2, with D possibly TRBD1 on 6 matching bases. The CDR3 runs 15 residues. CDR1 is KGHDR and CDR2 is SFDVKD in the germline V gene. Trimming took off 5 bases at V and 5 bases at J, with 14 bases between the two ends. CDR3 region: CATSGGQIGTGELFF. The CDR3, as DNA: TGTGCCACCAGTGGCGGACAGATTGGAACCGGGGAGCTGTTTTTT.

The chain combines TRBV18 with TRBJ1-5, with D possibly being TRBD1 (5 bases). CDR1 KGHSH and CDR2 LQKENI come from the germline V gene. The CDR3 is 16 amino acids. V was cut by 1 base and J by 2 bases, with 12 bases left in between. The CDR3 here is CASSPREGDGNQPQHF. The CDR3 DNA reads TGTGCCAGCTCACCACGAGAAGGGGATGGCAATCAGCCCCAGCATTTT.

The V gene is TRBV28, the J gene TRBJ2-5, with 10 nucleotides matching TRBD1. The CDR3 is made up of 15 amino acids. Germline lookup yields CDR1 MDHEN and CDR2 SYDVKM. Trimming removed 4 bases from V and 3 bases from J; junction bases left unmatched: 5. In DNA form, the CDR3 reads TGTGCCAGCAGTTCCAACGGACAGGGGGAAGAGACCCAGTACTTC. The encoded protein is CASSSNGQGEETQYF.

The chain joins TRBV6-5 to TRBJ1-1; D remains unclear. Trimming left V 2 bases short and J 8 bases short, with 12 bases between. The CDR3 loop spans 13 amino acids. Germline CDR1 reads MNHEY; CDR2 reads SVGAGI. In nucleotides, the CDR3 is TGTGCCAGCAGTTACAGACAAGGCCACGAAGCTTTCTTT. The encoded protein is CASSYRQGHEAFF.

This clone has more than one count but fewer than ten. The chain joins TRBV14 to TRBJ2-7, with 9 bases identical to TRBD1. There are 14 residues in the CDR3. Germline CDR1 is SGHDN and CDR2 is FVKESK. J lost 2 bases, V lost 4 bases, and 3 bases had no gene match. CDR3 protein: CASSLRQGAYEQYF. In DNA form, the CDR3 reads TGTGCCAGCAGCCTCCGACAGGGGGCCTACGAGCAGTACTTC.

The CDR3 DNA follows: TGTGCCAGCAGCCCTAGACAGGGTCACACTGAAGCTTTCTTT. Residues: CASSPRQGHTEAFF. This rearrangement joins TRBV11-3 to TRBJ1-1; 7 positions agree with TRBD1. The germline CDR1 and CDR2 sequences are SGHNT and YENEEA. The CDR3 is made up of 14 amino acids. The V and J ends lost 5 bases and 3 bases, in that order; junction bases with no gene match: 6.

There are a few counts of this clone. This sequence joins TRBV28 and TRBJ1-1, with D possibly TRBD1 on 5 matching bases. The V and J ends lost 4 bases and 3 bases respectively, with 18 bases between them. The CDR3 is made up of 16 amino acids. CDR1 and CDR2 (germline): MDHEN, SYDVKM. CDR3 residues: CASSSKGGEWYTEAFF. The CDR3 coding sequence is TGTGCCAGCAGTTCGAAAGGAGGGGAATGGTACACTGAAGCTTTCTTT. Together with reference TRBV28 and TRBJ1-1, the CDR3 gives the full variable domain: DVKVTQSSRYLVKRTGEKVFLECVQDMDHENMFWYRQDPGLGLRLIYFSYDVKMKEKGDIPEGYSVSREKKERFSLILESASTNQTSMYLCASSSKGGEWYTEAFFGQGTRLTVV.

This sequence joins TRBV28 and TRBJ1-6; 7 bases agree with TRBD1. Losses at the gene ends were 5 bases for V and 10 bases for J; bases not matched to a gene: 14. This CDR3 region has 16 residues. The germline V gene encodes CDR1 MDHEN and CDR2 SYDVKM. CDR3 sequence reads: CASSHKEGAVGSPLHF. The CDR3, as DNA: TGTGCCAGCAGTCACAAGGAGGGGGCCGTGGGATCACCCCTCCACTTT.

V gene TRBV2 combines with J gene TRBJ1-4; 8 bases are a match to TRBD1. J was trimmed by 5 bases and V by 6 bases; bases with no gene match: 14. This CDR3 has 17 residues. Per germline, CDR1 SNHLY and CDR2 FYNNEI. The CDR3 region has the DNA TGTGCCAGCAGCGCAGGGACAGGTAATGGAAGAAATGAAAAACTGTTTTTT. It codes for CASSAGTGNGRNEKLFF.

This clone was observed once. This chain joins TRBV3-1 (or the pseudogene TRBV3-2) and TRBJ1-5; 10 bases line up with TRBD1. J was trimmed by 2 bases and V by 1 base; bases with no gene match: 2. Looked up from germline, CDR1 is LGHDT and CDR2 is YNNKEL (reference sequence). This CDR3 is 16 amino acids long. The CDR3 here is CASSQGGTGGNQPQHF. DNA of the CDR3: TGTGCCAGCAGCCAAGGAGGGACAGGGGGCAATCAGCCCCAGCATTTT.

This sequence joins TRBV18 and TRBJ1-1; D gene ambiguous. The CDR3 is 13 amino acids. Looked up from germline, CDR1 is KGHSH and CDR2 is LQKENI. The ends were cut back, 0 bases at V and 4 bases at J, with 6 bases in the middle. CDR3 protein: CASSPPSSTEAFF. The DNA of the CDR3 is TGTGCCAGCTCACCACCCTCGAGCACTGAAGCTTTCTTT.

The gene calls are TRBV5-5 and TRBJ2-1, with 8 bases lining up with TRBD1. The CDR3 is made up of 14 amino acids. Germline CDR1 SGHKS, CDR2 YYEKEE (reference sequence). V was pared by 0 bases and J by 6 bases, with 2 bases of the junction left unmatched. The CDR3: CASSLGGQGNEQFF. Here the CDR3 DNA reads TGTGCCAGCAGCTTGGGTGGACAGGGCAATGAGCAGTTCTTC.